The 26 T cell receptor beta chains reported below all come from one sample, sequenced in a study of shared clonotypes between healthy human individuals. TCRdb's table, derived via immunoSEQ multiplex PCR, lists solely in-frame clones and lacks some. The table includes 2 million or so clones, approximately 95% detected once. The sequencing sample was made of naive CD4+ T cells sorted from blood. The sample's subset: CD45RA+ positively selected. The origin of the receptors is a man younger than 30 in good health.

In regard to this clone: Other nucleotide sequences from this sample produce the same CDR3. CDR3 bases: TGTGCCTGGAGCGTGAATTCACCCCTCCACTTT. The encoded protein is CAWSVNSPLHF. The chain employs TRBV30 and TRBJ1-6; D not resolved. Deletions cut 3 bases from V and 7 bases from J, with 4 bases between. The CDR3 is 11 residues long. From germline, CDR1 is GTSNPN and CDR2 SVGIG (reference sequence).

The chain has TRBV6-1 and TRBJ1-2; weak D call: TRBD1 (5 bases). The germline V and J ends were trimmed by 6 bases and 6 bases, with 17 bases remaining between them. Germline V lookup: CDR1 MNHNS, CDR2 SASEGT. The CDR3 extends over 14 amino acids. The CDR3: CASSSSGTPDGYTF. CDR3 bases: TGTGCCAGCAGCAGCTCCGGGACCCCGGATGGCTACACCTTC.

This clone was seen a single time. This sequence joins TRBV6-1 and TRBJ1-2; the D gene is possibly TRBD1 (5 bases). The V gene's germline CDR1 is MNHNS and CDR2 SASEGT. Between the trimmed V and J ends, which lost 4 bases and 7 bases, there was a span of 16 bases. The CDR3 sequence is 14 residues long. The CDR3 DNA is TGTGCCAGCAGTGGTAGTTCGGGGCCCTCTGGCTACACCTTC. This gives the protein CASSGSSGPSGYTF.

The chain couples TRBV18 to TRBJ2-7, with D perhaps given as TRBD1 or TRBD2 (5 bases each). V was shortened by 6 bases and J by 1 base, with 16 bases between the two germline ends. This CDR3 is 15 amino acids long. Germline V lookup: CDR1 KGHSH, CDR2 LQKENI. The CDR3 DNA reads TGTGCCAGCTCGCCTCCGGGACCTCAATCCTACGAGCAGTACTTC. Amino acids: CASSPPGPQSYEQYF.

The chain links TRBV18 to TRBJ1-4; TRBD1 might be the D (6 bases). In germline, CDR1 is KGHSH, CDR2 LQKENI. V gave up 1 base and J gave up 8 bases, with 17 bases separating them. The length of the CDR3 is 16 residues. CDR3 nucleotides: TGTGCCAGCTCACCACTCTCGGGACAAAGTAGCGAAAAACTGTTTTTT. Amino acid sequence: CASSPLSGQSSEKLFF.

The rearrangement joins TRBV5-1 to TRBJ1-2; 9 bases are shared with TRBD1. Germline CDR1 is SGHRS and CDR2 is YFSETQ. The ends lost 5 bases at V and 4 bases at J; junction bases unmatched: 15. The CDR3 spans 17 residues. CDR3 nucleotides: TGCGCCAGCAGTTCCGAACCCCCGGGACAGGGACTCTATGGCTACACCTTC. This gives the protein CASSSEPPGQGLYGYTF. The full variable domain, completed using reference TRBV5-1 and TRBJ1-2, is KAGVTQTPRYLIKTRGQQVTLSCSPISGHRSVSWYQQTPGQGLQFLFEYFSETQRNKGNFPGRFSGRQFSNSRSEMNVSTLELGDSALYLCASSSEPPGQGLYGYTFGSGTRLTVV.

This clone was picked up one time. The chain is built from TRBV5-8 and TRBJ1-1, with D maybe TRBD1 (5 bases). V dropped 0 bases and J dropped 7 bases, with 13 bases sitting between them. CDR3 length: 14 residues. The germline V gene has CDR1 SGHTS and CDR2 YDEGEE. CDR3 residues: CASSLALTQGEAFF. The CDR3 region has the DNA TGTGCCAGCAGCTTGGCACTGACTCAGGGTGAAGCTTTCTTT. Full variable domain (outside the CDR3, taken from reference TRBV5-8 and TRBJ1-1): EAGVTQSPTHLIKTRGQQATLRCSPISGHTSVYWYQQALGLGLQFLLWYDEGEERNRGNFPPRFSGRQFPNYSSELNVNALELEDSALYLCASSLALTQGEAFFGQGTRLTVV.

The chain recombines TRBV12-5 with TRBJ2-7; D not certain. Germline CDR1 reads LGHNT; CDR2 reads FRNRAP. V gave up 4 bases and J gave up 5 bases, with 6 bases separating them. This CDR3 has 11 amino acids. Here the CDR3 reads CASGSTNEQYF. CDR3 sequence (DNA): TGTGCTAGTGGTTCTACTAACGAGCAGTACTTC.

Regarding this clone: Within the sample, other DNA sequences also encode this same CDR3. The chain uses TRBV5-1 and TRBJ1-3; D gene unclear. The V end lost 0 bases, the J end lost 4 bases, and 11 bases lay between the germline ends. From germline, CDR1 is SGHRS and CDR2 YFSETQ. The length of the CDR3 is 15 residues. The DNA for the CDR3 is TGCGCCAGCAGCTTGGGCACGGCGTCCGGAAACACCATATATTTT. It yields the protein CASSLGTASGNTIYF. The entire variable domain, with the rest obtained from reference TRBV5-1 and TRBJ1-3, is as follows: KAGVTQTPRYLIKTRGQQVTLSCSPISGHRSVSWYQQTPGQGLQFLFEYFSETQRNKGNFPGRFSGRQFSNSRSEMNVSTLELGDSALYLCASSLGTASGNTIYFGEGSWLTVV.

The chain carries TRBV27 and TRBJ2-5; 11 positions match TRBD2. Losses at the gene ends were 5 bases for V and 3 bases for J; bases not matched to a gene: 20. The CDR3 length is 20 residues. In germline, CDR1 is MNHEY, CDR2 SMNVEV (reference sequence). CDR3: CASSTLAGGVGKSVEETQYF. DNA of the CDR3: TGTGCCAGCAGTACTCTAGCGGGAGGAGTAGGTAAAAGCGTGGAAGAGACCCAGTACTTC.

In DNA form, the CDR3 reads TGTGCCAGCAGTGACTCCCGGGACAGGGGTTACAATGAGCAGTTCTTC. Translated, it gives CASSDSRDRGYNEQFF. The genes are TRBV6-4 and TRBJ2-1, with 10 bases identical to TRBD1. The CDR3 is 16 amino acids. V lost 0 bases to trimming and J lost 4 bases; unmatched junction nucleotides: 3. Per germline, CDR1 MRHNA and CDR2 SNTAGT.

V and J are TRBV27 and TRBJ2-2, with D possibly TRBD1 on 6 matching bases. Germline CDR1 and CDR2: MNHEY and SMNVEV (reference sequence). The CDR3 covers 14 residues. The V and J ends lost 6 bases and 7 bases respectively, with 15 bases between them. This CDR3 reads CASSRRGTGGELFF. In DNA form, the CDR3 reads TGTGCCAGCAGCCGCAGGGGAACAGGCGGGGAGCTGTTTTTT.

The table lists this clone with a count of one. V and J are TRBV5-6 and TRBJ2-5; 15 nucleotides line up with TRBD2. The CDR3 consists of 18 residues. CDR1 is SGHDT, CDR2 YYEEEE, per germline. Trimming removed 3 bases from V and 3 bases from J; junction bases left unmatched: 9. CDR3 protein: CASSSPGLAGGLEETQYF. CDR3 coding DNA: TGTGCCAGCAGCTCACCAGGACTAGCGGGGGGGCTCGAAGAGACCCAGTACTTC.

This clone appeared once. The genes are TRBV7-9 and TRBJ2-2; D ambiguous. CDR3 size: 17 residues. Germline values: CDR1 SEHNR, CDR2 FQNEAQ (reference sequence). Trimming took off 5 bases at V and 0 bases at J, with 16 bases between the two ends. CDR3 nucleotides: TGTGCCAGCAGCCCCGCCCAGACATATTCGAACACCGGGGAGCTGTTTTTT. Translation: CASSPAQTYSNTGELFF. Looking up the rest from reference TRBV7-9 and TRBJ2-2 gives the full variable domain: DTGVSQNPRHKITKRGQNVTFRCDPISEHNRLYWYRQTLGQGPEFLTYFQNEAQLEKSRLLSDRFSAERPKGSFSTLEIQRTEQGDSAMYLCASSPAQTYSNTGELFFGEGSRLTVL.

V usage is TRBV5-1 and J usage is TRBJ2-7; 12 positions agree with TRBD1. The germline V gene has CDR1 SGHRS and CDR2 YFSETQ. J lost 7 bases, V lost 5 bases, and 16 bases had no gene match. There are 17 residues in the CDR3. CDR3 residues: CASRAATSGTGGGEQYF. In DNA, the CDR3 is TGCGCCAGCAGAGCGGCCACTTCCGGGACAGGGGGCGGGGAGCAGTACTTC.

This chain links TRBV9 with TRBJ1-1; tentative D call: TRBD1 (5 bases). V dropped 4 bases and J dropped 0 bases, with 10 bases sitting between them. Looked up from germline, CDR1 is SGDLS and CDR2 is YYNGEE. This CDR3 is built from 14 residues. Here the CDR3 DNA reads TGTGCCAGCAGCCCCAGGGAGATGAACACTGAAGCTTTCTTT. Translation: CASSPREMNTEAFF.

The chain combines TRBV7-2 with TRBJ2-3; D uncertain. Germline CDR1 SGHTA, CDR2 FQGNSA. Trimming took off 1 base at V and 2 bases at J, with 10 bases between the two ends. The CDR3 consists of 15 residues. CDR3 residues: CASSLGLQITDTQYF. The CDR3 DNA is TGTGCCAGCAGCTTAGGCCTCCAGATCACAGATACGCAGTATTTT. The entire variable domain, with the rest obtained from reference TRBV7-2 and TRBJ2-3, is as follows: GAGVSQSPSNKVTEKGKDVELRCDPISGHTALYWYRQSLGQGLEFLIYFQGNSAPDKSGLPSDRFSAERTGGSVSTLTIQRTQQEDSAVYLCASSLGLQITDTQYFGPGTRLTVL.

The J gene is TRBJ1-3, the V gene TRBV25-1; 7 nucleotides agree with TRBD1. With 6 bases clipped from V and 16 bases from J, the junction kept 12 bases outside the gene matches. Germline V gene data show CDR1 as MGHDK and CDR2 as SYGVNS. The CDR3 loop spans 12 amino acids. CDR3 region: CASRYGQARLYF. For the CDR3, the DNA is TGTGCCAGCAGATACGGACAGGCCCGTTTGTATTTT. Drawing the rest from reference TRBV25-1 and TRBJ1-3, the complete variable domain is EADIYQTPRYLVIGTGKKITLECSQTMGHDKMYWYQQDPGMELHLIHYSYGVNSTEKGDLSSESTVSRIRTEHFPLTLESARPSHTSQYLCASRYGQARLYFGEGSWLTVV.

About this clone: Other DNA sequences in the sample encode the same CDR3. The CDR3 sequence is CATSRGLSSGNTIYF. CDR3 sequence (DNA): TGTGCCACCAGCAGAGGGCTGAGCTCTGGAAACACCATATATTTT. The chain uses TRBV15 and TRBJ1-3; D is undetermined. From germline, CDR1 is LNHNV and CDR2 YYDKDF (reference sequence). V lost 1 base and J 0 bases, leaving 7 bases between the germline ends. The CDR3 is 15 amino acids.

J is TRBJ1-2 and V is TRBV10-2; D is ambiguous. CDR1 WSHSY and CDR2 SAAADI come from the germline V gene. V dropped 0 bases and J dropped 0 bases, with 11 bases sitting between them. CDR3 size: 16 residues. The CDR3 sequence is CASSESRPITNYGYTF. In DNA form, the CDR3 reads TGCGCCAGCAGTGAGTCACGTCCGATTACTAACTATGGCTACACCTTC.

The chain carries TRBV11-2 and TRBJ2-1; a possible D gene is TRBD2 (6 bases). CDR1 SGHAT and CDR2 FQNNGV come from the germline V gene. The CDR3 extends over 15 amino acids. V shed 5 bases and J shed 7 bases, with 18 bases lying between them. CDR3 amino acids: CASSPGSGLMNEQFF. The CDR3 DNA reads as TGTGCCAGCAGCCCTGGCAGCGGGCTTATGAATGAGCAGTTCTTC.

The CDR3 protein is CATSRKGSQGSPLHF. In DNA, the CDR3 is TGTGCCACCAGCAGAAAAGGGTCCCAAGGTTCACCCCTCCACTTT. The chain joins TRBV15 to TRBJ1-6; D remains unclear. With 2 bases removed from V and 9 bases from J, the gap between germline ends came to 14 bases. The CDR3 runs to 15 residues. The germline V gene has CDR1 LNHNV and CDR2 YYDKDF (reference sequence).

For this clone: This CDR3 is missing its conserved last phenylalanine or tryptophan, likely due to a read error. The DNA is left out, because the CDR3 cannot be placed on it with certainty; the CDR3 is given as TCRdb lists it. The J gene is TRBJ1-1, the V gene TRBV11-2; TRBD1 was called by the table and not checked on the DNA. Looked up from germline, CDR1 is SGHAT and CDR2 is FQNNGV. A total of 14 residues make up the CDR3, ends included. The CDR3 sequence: CASSPFGQGFPGSI.

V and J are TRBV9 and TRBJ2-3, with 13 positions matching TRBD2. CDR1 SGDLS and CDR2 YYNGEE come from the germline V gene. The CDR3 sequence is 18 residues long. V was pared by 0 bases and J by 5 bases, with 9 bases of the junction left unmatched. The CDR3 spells CASSVDPRGLAGKDTQYF. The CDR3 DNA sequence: TGTGCCAGCAGCGTAGACCCCCGGGGACTAGCGGGGAAAGATACGCAGTATTTT.

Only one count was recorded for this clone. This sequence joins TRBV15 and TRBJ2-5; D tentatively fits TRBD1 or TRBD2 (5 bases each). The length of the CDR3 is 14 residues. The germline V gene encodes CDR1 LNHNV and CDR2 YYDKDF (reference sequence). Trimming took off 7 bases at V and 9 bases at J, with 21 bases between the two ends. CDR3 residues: CATNLGRTSGAQYF. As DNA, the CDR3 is TGTGCCACCAACCTGGGACGGACCTCCGGGGCCCAGTACTTC.

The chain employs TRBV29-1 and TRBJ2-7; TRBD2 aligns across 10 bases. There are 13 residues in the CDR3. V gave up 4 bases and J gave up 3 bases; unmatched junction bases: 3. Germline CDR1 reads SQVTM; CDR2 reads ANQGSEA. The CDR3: CSVVGTSDYEQYF. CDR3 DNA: TGCAGCGTTGTGGGGACTAGCGACTACGAGCAGTACTTC.